This TCR beta chain stems from a study of blood T cell repertoires in COVID-19. For the study at large: T cells, B-cell-depleted T cells, or PBMCs provided the cDNA or gDNA that served as material.

V lost 3 bases and J lost 2; bases outside the gene matches: 7. CDR3 length: 16 residues. Germline CDR1 and CDR2: KGHSH and LQKENI. In the authors' workflow: Cell counts per sample came from amplifying reference gene primers. Repertoires were generated with immunoSEQ multiplex PCR, while TCRdb's copy carries only in-frame clones and drops some. The V and J calls and clone size are taken from that table; D and trimming were inferred from the DNA. The sample comprises around 240,000 clones, 83% of which are singletons, and about 7.4% rests with the top ten. V and J are TRBV18 and TRBJ2-3; TRBD1 agrees at 8 bases. The sequenced sample was peripheral blood. This clonotype was obtained from a woman aged 50 to 60 with acute or convalescent COVID-19. CDR3 in amino acids: CASSPRGQGNTDTQYF. CDR3 in DNA: TGTGCCAGCTCACCGAGAGGACAGGGAAACACAGATACGCAGTATTTT.